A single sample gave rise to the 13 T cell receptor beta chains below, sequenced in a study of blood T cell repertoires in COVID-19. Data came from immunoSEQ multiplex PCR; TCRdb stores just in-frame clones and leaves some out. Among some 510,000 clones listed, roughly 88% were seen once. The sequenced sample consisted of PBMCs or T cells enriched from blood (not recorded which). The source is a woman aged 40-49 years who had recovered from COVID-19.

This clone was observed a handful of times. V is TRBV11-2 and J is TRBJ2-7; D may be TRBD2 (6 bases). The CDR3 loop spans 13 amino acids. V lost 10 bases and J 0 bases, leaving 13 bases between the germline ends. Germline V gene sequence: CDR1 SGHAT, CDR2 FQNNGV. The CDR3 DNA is TGTGCCAACCCGGGGGATAGCTCCTACGAGCAGTACTTC. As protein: CANPGDSSYEQYF.

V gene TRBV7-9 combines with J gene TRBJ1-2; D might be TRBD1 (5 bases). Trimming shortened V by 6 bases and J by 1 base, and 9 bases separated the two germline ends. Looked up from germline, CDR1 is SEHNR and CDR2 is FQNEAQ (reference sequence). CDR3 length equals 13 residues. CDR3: CASSPTDNYGYTF. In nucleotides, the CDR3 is TGTGCCAGCAGTCCGACAGATAACTATGGCTACACCTTC.

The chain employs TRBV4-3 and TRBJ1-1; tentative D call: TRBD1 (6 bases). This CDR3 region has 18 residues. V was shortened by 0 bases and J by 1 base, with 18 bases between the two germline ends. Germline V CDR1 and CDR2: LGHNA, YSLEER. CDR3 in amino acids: CASSQDRGLPRGNTEAFF. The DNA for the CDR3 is TGCGCCAGCAGCCAAGACAGGGGCCTACCCAGGGGGAACACTGAAGCTTTCTTT.

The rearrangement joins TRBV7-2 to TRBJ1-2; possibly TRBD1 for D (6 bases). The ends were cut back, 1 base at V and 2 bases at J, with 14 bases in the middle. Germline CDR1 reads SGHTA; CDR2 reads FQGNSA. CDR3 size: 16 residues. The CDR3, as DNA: TGTGCCAGCAGCTTAGTGGGGGCTCTATCAAACTATGGCTACACCTTC. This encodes CASSLVGALSNYGYTF. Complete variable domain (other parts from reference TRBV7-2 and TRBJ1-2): GAGVSQSPSNKVTEKGKDVELRCDPISGHTALYWYRQSLGQGLEFLIYFQGNSAPDKSGLPSDRFSAERTGGSVSTLTIQRTQQEDSAVYLCASSLVGALSNYGYTFGSGTRLTVV.

CDR3 in DNA: TGTGCCACCAGCGGGGGGCTGGACACTGAAGCTTTCTTT. It translates to CATSGGLDTEAFF. The chain joins TRBV24-1 to TRBJ1-1; D may be TRBD1 (6 bases). Germline-derived CDR1 and CDR2 are KGHDR and SFDVKD. The CDR3 is 13 residues long. Trimming took 7 bases from V and 3 from J, leaving 11 bases between them.

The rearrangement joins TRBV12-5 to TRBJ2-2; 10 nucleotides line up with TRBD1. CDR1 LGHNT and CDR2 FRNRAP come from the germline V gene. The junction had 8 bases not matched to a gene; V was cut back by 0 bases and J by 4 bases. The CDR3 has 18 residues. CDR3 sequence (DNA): TGTGCTAGTGGTTTGGTACTCGGGACAGGGGCGGGCACCGGGGAGCTGTTTTTT. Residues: CASGLVLGTGAGTGELFF.

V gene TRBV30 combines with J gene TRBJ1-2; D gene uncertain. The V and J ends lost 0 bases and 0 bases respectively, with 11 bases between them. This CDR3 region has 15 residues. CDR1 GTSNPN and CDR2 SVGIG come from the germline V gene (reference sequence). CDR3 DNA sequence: TGTGCCTGGAGTGTGTACACAGACACTAACTATGGCTACACCTTC. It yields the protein CAWSVYTDTNYGYTF.

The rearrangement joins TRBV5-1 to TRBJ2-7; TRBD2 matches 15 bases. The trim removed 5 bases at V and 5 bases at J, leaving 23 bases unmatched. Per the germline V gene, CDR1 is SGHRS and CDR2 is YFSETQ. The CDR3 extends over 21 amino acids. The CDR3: CASRIGVGDRTSGRVVHEQYF. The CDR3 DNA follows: TGCGCCAGCAGAATTGGAGTGGGCGACCGGACTAGCGGGAGGGTTGTTCACGAGCAGTACTTC. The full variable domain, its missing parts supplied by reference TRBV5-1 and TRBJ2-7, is KAGVTQTPRYLIKTRGQQVTLSCSPISGHRSVSWYQQTPGQGLQFLFEYFSETQRNKGNFPGRFSGRQFSNSRSEMNVSTLELGDSALYLCASRIGVGDRTSGRVVHEQYFGPGTRLTVT.

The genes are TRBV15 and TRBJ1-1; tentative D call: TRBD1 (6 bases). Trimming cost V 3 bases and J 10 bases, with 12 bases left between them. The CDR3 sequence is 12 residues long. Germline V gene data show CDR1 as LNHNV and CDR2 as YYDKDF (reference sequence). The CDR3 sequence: CATSRDSHGAFF. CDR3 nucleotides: TGTGCCACCAGCAGGGACAGCCATGGAGCTTTCTTT.

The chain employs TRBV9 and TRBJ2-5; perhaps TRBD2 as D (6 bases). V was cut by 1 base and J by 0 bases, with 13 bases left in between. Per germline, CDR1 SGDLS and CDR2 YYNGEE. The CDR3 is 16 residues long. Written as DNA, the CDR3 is TGTGCCAGCAGCGTACTGGACGGGAGACACCAAGAGACCCAGTACTTC. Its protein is CASSVLDGRHQETQYF.

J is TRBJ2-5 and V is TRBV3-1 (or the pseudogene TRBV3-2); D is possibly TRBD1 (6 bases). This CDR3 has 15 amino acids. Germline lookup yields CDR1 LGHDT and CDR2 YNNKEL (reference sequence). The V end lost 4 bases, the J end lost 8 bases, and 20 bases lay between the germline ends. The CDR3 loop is CASSPSGGQGFTQYF. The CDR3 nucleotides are TGTGCCAGCAGCCCATCCGGAGGTCAGGGGTTTACCCAGTACTTC.

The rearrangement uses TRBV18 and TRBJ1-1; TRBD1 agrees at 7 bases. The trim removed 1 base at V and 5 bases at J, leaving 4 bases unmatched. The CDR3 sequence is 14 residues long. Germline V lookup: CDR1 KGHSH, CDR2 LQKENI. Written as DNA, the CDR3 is TGTGCCAGCTCACCACAAGGGGGCCTAACTGAAGCTTTCTTT. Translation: CASSPQGGLTEAFF.

The chain's CDR3 is CASSLGLAGEETQYF. The CDR3 DNA reads as TGCGCCAGCAGCTTGGGACTAGCGGGAGAAGAGACCCAGTACTTC. The V call is TRBV5-1, the J call TRBJ2-5; 12 positions match TRBD2. CDR1 is SGHRS and CDR2 is YFSETQ in the germline V gene. V shed 0 bases and J 3 bases; nucleotides not matched to a gene: 0. This CDR3 has 15 amino acids.